The clone carrying this TCR beta chain showed up just a few times. The sample comes from a study of human thymus T cells. The donor group consisted of healthy Finnish infants who were having corrective surgery for congenital heart defects. The assay was immunoSEQ multiplex PCR, and TCRdb's table has in-frame clones only and misses some. In the table there are some 46,000 clones, 95% of which are singletons. This CDR3 contains 14 residues. Germline V CDR1 and CDR2: MDHEN, SYDVKM. The ends were cut back, 2 bases at V and 10 bases at J, with 15 bases in the middle. This clonotype originated in a girl in the first two years of life with a congenital heart defect but otherwise immunologically healthy. The material sequenced was blood. The V call is TRBV28, the J call TRBJ1-5; D not resolved. Here the CDR3 reads CASSLGSPLSPQHF. The CDR3, as DNA: TGTGCCAGCAGTTTAGGCAGTCCTCTCAGCCCCCAGCATTTT.